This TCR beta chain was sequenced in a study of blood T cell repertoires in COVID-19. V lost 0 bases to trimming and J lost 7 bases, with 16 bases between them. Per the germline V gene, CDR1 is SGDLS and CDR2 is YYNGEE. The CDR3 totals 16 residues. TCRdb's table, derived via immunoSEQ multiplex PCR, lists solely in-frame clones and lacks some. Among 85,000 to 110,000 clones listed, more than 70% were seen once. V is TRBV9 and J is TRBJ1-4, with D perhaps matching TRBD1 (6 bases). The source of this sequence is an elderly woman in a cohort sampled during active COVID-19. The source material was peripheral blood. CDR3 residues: CASSVEPGERSEKLFF. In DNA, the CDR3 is TGTGCCAGCAGCGTAGAACCAGGGGAGAGAAGTGAAAAACTGTTTTTT. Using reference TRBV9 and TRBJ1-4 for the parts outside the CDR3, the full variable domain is DSGVTQTPKHLITATGQRVTLRCSPRSGDLSVYWYQQSLDQGLQFLIQYYNGEERAKGNILERFSAQQFPDLHSELNLSSLELGDSALYFCASSVEPGERSEKLFFGSGTQLSVL.